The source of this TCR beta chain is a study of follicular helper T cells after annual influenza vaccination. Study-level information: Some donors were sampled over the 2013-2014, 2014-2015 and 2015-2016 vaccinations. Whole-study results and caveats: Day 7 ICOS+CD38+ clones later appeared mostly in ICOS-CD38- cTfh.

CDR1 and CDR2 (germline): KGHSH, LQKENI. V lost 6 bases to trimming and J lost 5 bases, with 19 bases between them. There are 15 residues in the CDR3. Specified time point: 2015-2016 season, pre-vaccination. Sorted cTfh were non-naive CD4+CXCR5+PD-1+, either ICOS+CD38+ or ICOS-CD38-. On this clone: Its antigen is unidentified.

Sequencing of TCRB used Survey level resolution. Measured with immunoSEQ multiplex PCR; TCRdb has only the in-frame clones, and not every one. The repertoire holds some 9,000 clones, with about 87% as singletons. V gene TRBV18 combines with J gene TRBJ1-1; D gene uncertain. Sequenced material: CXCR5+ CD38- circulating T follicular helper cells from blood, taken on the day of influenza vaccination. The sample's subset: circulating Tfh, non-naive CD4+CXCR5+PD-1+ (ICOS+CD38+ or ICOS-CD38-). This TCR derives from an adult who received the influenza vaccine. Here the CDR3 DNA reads TGTGCCAGCTCCCGAACCGACTCCGAAAGGACTGAAGCTTTCTTT. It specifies CASSRTDSERTEAFF.